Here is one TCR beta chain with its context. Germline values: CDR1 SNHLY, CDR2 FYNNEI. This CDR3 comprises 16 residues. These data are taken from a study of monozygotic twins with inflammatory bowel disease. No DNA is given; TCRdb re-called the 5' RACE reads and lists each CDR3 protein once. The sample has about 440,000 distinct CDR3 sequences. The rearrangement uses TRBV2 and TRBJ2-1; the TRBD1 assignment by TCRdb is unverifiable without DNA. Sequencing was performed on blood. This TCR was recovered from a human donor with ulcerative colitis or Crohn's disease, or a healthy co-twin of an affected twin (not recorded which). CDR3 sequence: CASSERTEGGFVEQFF. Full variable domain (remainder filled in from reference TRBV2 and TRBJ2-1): EPEVTQTPSHQVTQMGQEVILRCVPISNHLYFYWYRQILGQKVEFLVSFYNNEISEKSEIFDDQFSVERPDGSNFTLKIRSTKLEDSAMYFCASSERTEGGFVEQFFGPGTRLTVL.